The 13 T cell receptor beta chains listed next were all sequenced from one sample in a study of shared clonotypes between healthy human individuals. The protocol was immunoSEQ multiplex PCR, while the TCRdb copy is restricted to in-frame clones and leaves out a portion. The sample lists about 2.4 million clones, more than 80% occurring once. Sequencing input: naive CD4+ T cells sorted from blood. Subset here: CD45RA+ positively selected. These receptor sequences come from a young man in good health.

This clone was found once. CDR3 coding DNA: TGTGCCAGCAGCCCCCCCACGGGTGTCACCAATGAAAAACTGTTTTTT. Protein: CASSPPTGVTNEKLFF. V gene TRBV7-2 combines with J gene TRBJ1-4; D unresolved. The CDR3 is 16 residues long. Looked up from germline, CDR1 is SGHTA and CDR2 is FQGNSA. The V end was cut by 5 bases, the J end by 5 bases, with 18 bases between.

The chain recombines TRBV30 with TRBJ2-5; D not certain. The V gene lost 2 bases and the J gene lost 1 base, with 8 bases spanning the gap. The CDR3 is made up of 13 amino acids. Germline V gives CDR1 GTSNPN, CDR2 SVGIG (reference sequence). This CDR3 is CAWSSVPQETQYF. DNA for the CDR3: TGTGCCTGGAGTTCAGTTCCCCAAGAGACCCAGTACTTC.

The V and J genes are TRBV7-2 and TRBJ1-1, with 9 bases lining up with TRBD1. The CDR3 has 15 residues. The germline V gene encodes CDR1 SGHTA and CDR2 FQGNSA. With 5 bases clipped from V and 2 bases from J, the junction kept 6 bases outside the gene matches. CDR3 protein: CASSKQGAGNTEAFF. DNA for the CDR3: TGTGCCAGCAGCAAACAGGGGGCTGGAAACACTGAAGCTTTCTTT.

The genes are TRBV7-2 and TRBJ2-2; 10 bases are a match to TRBD2. CDR3 length: 17 residues. Per the germline V gene, CDR1 is SGHTA and CDR2 is FQGNSA. The J segment lost 5 bases and the V segment lost 3 bases, leaving 9 bases of the junction unmatched. CDR3: CASSFGGSGRFTGELFF. In nucleotides, the CDR3 is TGTGCCAGCAGCTTCGGGGGTAGCGGGAGGTTTACCGGGGAGCTGTTTTTT. Looking up the rest from reference TRBV7-2 and TRBJ2-2 gives the full variable domain: GAGVSQSPSNKVTEKGKDVELRCDPISGHTALYWYRQSLGQGLEFLIYFQGNSAPDKSGLPSDRFSAERTGGSVSTLTIQRTQQEDSAVYLCASSFGGSGRFTGELFFGEGSRLTVL.

The chain links TRBV28 to TRBJ2-3; D is possibly TRBD2 (7 bases). The V end lost 2 bases, the J end lost 5 bases, and 14 bases lay between the germline ends. This CDR3 region has 15 residues. The germline gives CDR1 MDHEN, CDR2 SYDVKM. The CDR3 protein is CASSLAGEGGDTQYF. Here the CDR3 DNA reads TGTGCCAGCAGTTTAGCGGGGGAAGGGGGAGATACGCAGTATTTT.

This chain uses TRBV5-4 with TRBJ2-3; no clear D. The CDR3 totals 16 residues. The V and J ends lost 0 bases and 7 bases respectively, with 18 bases between them. Looked up from germline, CDR1 is SGHNT and CDR2 is YYREEE (reference sequence). The CDR3 DNA follows: TGTGCCAGCAGCTTGGAGAAGGCTAGTAGTAGGTATACGCAGTATTTT. It is translated as CASSLEKASSRYTQYF.

Turning to this clone: The identical CDR3 is also encoded by other nucleotide sequences in the sample. V usage is TRBV5-1 and J usage is TRBJ2-5; no reliable D call. The CDR3 is 13 amino acids. The V and J ends lost 2 bases and 1 base respectively, with 6 bases between them. Germline V gives CDR1 SGHRS, CDR2 YFSETQ. The CDR3 region is CASSFSLQETQYF. The CDR3 region has the DNA TGCGCCAGCAGCTTTTCCCTCCAAGAGACCCAGTACTTC.

Notes on this clone: This CDR3 is also generated by other DNA sequences in the sample. The chain carries TRBV5-1 and TRBJ2-1; 9 bases are a match to TRBD2. J was trimmed by 0 bases and V by 4 bases; bases with no gene match: 2. The CDR3 spans 15 residues. CDR1 is SGHRS, CDR2 YFSETQ, per germline. CDR3 region: CASSLSGSSYNEQFF. The CDR3, as DNA: TGCGCCAGCAGCCTTAGCGGGAGCTCCTACAATGAGCAGTTCTTC.

J is TRBJ1-4 and V is TRBV28; possibly TRBD1 for D (5 bases). The length of the CDR3 is 14 residues. From germline, CDR1 is MDHEN and CDR2 SYDVKM. V was cut by 4 bases and J by 7 bases, with 13 bases left in between. DNA for the CDR3: TGTGCCAGCAGTTCCGGAGGGGAGTCTGAAAAACTGTTTTTT. It codes for CASSSGGESEKLFF.

This clone was seen a handful of times. The chain uses TRBV6-6 and TRBJ1-1, with D possibly being TRBD1 (6 bases). CDR3 length: 16 residues. Germline CDR1 is MNHNY and CDR2 is SVGAGI (reference sequence). V was shortened by 6 bases and J by 0 bases, with 17 bases between the two germline ends. The CDR3 bases are TGTGCCAGCAGACAACCAGGGGACTTGATGAACACTGAAGCTTTCTTT. It is translated as CASRQPGDLMNTEAFF.

CDR3 amino acids: CASGHDGRTNQPQHF. In nucleotides, the CDR3 is TGTGCCAGCGGACACGACGGACGGACCAATCAGCCCCAGCATTTT. The V call is TRBV6-5, the J call TRBJ1-5, with D possibly matching TRBD1 (5 bases). V lost 8 bases, J lost 3 bases, and 17 bases lay in between. Germline CDR1 MNHEY, CDR2 SVGAGI. The CDR3 extends over 15 amino acids.

The rearrangement links TRBV5-4 to TRBJ2-5, with D tentatively TRBD2 (6 bases). V lost 2 bases, J lost 5 bases, and 13 bases lay in between. Germline V gene lookup returns CDR1 SGHNT and CDR2 YYREEE (reference sequence). The CDR3 extends over 14 amino acids. DNA of the CDR3: TGTGCCAGCAGCTTCACCGGGGACTCGGAGACCCAGTACTTC. This translates into CASSFTGDSETQYF.

The chain recombines TRBV5-1 with TRBJ2-7, with TRBD2 identical over 8 bases. Per germline, CDR1 SGHRS and CDR2 YFSETQ. V dropped 4 bases and J dropped 3; count of bases not matched to a gene: 6. The CDR3 loop spans 14 amino acids. In nucleotides, the CDR3 is TGCGCCAGCAGCCCGGGACTAGTAAACTACGAGCAGTACTTC. Residues: CASSPGLVNYEQYF.